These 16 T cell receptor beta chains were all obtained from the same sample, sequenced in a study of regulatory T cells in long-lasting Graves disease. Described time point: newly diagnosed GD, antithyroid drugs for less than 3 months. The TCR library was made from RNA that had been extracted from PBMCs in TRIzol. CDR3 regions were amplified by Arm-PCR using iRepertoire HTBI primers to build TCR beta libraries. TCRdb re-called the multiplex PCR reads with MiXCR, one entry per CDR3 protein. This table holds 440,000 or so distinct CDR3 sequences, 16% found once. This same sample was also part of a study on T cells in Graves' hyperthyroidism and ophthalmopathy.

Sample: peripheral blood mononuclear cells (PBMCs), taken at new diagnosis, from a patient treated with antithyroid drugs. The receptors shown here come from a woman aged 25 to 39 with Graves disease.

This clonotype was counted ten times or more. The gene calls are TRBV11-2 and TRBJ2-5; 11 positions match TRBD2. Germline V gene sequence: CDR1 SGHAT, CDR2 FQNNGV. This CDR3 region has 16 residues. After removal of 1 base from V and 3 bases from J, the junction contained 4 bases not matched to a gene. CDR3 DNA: TGTGCCAGCAGCTTAGTGGTGACTAGCGGGGAAGAGACCCAGTACTTC. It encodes CASSLVVTSGEETQYF.

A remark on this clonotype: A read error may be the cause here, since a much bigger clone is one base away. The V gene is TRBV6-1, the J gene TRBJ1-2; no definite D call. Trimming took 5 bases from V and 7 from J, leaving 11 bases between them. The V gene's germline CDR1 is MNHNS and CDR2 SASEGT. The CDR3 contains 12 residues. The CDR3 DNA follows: TGTGCCAGCAGTATCTACACCGCTGGCTACACCTTC. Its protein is CASSIYTAGYTF.

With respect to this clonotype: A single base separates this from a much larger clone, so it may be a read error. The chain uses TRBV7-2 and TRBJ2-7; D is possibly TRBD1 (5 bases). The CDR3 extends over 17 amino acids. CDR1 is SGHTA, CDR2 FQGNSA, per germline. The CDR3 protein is CASSFVGLRDSSYDQYF. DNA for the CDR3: TGTGCCAGCAGCTTTGTTGGGTTGAGAGACAGCTCCTACGATCAGTACTTC.

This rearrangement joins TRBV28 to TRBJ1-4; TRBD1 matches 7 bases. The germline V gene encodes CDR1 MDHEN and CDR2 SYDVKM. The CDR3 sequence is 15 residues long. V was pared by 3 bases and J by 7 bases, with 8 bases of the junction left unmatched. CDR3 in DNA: TGTGCCAGCAGTTTGCAGGGGGGCGGTCTTGAAAAACTGTTTTTT. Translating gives CASSLQGGGLEKLFF. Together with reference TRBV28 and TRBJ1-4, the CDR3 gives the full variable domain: DVKVTQSSRYLVKRTGEKVFLECVQDMDHENMFWYRQDPGLGLRLIYFSYDVKMKEKGDIPEGYSVSREKKERFSLILESASTNQTSMYLCASSLQGGGLEKLFFGSGTQLSVL.

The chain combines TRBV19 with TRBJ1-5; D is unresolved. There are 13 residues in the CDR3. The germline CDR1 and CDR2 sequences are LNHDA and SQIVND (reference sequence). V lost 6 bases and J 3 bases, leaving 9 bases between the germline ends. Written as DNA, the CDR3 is TGTGCCAGTAGGAGGGTCCCCAATCAGCCCCAGCATTTT. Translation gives CASRRVPNQPQHF. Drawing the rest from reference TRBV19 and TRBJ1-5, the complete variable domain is DGGITQSPKYLFRKEGQNVTLSCEQNLNHDAMYWYRQDPGQGLRLIYYSQIVNDFQKGDIAEGYSVSREKKESFPLTVTSAQKNPTAFYLCASRRVPNQPQHFGDGTRLSIL.

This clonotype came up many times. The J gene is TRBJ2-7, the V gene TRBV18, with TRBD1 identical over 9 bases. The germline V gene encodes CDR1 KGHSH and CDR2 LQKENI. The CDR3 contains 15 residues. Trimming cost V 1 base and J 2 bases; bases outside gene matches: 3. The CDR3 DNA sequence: TGTGCCAGCTCACCACTGACAGGGGGGACCTACGAGCAGTACTTC. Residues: CASSPLTGGTYEQYF. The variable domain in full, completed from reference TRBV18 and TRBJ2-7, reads NAGVMQNPRHLVRRRGQEARLRCSPMKGHSHVYWYRQLPEEGLKFMVYLQKENIIDESGMPKERFSAEFPKEGPSILRIQQVVRGDSAAYFCASSPLTGGTYEQYFGPGTRLTVT.

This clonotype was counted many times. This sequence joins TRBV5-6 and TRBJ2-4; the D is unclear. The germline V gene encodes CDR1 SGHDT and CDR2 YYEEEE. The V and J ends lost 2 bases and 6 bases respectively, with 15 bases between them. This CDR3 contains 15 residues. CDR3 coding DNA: TGTGCCAGCAGCTTCCTAGGAAACCTAGGAAACATTCAGTACTTC. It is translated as CASSFLGNLGNIQYF.

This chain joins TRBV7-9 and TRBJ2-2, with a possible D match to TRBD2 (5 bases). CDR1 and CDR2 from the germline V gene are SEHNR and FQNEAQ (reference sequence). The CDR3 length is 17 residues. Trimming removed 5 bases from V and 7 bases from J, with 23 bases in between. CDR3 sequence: CASSTTRSHWSHGELFF. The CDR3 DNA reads TGTGCCAGCAGCACAACTAGAAGCCATTGGTCCCACGGGGAGCTGTTTTTT.

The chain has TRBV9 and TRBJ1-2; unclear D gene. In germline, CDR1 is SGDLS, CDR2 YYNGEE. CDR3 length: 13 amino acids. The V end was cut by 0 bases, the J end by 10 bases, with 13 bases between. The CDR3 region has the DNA TGTGCCAGCAGCGTAGAGGCAGGTCGGGACTACACCTTC. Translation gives CASSVEAGRDYTF.

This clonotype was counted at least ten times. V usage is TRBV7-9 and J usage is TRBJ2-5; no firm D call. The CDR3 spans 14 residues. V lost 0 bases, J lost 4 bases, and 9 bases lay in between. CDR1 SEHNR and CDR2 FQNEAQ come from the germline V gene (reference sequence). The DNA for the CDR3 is TGTGCCAGCAGCTTAGCACGGCTAAGAGAGACCCAGTACTTC. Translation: CASSLARLRETQYF.

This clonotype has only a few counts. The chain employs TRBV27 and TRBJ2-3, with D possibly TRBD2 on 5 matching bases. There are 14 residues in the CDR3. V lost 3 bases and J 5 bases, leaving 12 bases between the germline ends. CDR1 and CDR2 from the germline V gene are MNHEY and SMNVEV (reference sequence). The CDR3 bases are TGTGCCAGCAGTTTTCAGACTAAGGGAGATACGCAGTATTTT. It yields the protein CASSFQTKGDTQYF.

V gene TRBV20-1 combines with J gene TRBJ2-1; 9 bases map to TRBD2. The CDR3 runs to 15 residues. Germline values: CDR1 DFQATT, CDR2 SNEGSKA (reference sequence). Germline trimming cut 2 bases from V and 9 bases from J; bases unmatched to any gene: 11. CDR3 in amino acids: CSARSGREGRGEQFF. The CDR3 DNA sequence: TGCAGTGCTAGATCAGGGCGGGAGGGCCGGGGTGAGCAGTTCTTC.

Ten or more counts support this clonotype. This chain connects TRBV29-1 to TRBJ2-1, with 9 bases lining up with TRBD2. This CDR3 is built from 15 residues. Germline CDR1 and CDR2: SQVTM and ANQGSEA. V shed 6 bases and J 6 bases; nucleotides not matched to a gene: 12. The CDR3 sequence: CSVPTGTSRSNEQFF. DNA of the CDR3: TGCAGCGTGCCCACCGGGACTAGCCGGTCCAATGAGCAGTTCTTC.

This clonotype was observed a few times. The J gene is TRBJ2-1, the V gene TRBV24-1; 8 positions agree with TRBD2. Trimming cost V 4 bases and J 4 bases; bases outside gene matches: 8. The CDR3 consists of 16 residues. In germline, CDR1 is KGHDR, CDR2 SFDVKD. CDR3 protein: CATSDPSGTSYNEQFF. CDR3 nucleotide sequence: TGTGCCACCAGTGACCCATCGGGGACTAGTTACAATGAGCAGTTCTTC.

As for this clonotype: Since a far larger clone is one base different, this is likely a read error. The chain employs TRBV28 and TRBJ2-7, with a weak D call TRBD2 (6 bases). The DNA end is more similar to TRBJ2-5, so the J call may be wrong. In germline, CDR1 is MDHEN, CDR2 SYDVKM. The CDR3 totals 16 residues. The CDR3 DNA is TGTGCCAGCAGACCGATGGGTAGCGGATACCAAGGGACCCAGTACTTC. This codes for CASRPMGSGYQGTQYF.

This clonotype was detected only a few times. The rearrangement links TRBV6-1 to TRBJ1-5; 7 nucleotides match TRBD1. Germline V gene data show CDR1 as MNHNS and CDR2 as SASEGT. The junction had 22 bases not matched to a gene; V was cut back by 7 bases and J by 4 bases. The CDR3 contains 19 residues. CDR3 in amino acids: CASTSGTTQTGKLNQPQHF. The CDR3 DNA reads TGTGCCAGCACTTCCGGAACCACTCAGACAGGGAAATTAAATCAGCCCCAGCATTTT.